This entry features one T cell receptor (beta chain) sequence. Its target antigen remains unknown. Within one base of it there is no much larger clone, and no base qualities were kept. The collaborating institutions used their own protocols to collect whole blood in K2EDTA tubes. For TCRbeta analysis, collaborators shipped samples in one of three forms: frozen whole blood, isolated PBMCs, or DNA extracted from either of those sample types. The germline V gene provides CDR1 SNHLY and CDR2 FYNNEI. Reading from cysteine to phenylalanine, the CDR3 counts 15 amino acids. This entry keeps only the CDR3 DNA: 45 bases, framed from base 1. Clipping removes 10 bases from V and 0 bases from J, with 11 as the unmatched junction base count. These data are taken from a study of blood T cell repertoires in COVID-19 (dated by TCRdb to between 2020 and 2021). Study-wide context: Collaborator samples came from the United States, Italy and Spain and covered acute and convalescent phases of COVID-19. The material from the prospective study consisted of cDNA or gDNA derived from T cells, B-cell-depleted T cells, or PBMCs. Deeply sampled blood TCRbeta repertoires from subjects exposed to, actively infected with, or recovered from COVID-19 were included in the dataset. The repertoires were made available in a free public database intended to serve as a resource for research on the immune response to SARS-CoV-2. Samples came from the ongoing ImmuneRACE study (first 160 participants) plus 1,254 subjects from 6 global collaborators. A de-identified subject ID, COVID-19 status, age in years and sex were almost always included in the sample metadata. Where available, HLA class I and class II types were taken from metadata supplied by the sample provider and were not determined by assay-based typing.

Study-level results and caveats: The quantity of clinical and demographic metadata differed by source and by participant and was supplied without curation.

The immunoSEQ Assay, a bias-controlled multiplex PCR, was used to amplify TCRbeta CDR3 regions from genomic DNA. The original pipeline was this. Within the assay, amplification of reference gene primers was used to estimate how many nucleated cells each sample contained. To quantify the absolute abundance of each unique TCRbeta CDR3 rearrangement, sequence reads were collapsed and filtered. Productive Simpson clonality was computed per sample as the square root of Simpson's diversity index over productive rearrangements. TCRdb provides this immuneACCESS table in a form limited to in-frame rearrangements. Some clones are lacking; in checked studies, under half of them reflect an unresolved V gene, and why the rest are absent is not known. D and trimming were read from the DNA, whereas the V and J calls and clone size are those reported in that table. This sample is represented by 250,000 to 300,000 clones; 85% of them were singletons. 5% to 6.5% of the sample comes from the top ten.

This sequence originates from a man aged 45-65 years with active or convalescent COVID-19. The rearranged segments are TRBV2 and TRBJ2-7, with TRBD1 matching 8 junction bases. What was sequenced was peripheral blood. The sequenced DNA is TGTGCCATTACAAGGGCAGGGGGCGCCTCCTACGAGCAGTACTTC. It specifies CAITRAGGASYEQYF.